These 8 T cell receptor beta chains were all obtained from the same sample, sequenced in a study of cytomegalovirus exposure and HLA in healthy donors. The PCR ran on 60 Vbeta and 13 Jbeta primers. Generated by immunoSEQ multiplex PCR, the TCRdb table keeps only in-frame clones and is missing some. The sample lists 150,000 to 200,000 clones, around 80% occurring once. Sequenced sample: PBMCs. The receptors originated from a man aged 40-50 years in good health and CMV-seronegative.

V and J are TRBV27 and TRBJ2-7; D perhaps matches TRBD2 (5 bases). Germline V gene lookup returns CDR1 MNHEY and CDR2 SMNVEV (reference sequence). V was cut by 5 bases and J by 1 base, with 12 bases left in between. The CDR3 has 14 residues. The CDR3 protein is CASSADGGSYEQYF. In DNA form, the CDR3 reads TGTGCCAGCAGTGCGGACGGCGGGTCCTACGAGCAGTACTTC.

V is TRBV9 and J is TRBJ2-3, with D possibly matching TRBD2 (6 bases). V lost 0 bases and J 1 base, leaving 12 bases between the germline ends. In germline, CDR1 is SGDLS, CDR2 YYNGEE. CDR3 size: 16 residues. The CDR3 reads CASSVGVAAGTDTQYF. In DNA, the CDR3 is TGTGCCAGCAGCGTAGGGGTAGCGGCGGGCACAGATACGCAGTATTTT. The full variable domain, rest sourced from reference TRBV9 and TRBJ2-3, is DSGVTQTPKHLITATGQRVTLRCSPRSGDLSVYWYQQSLDQGLQFLIQYYNGEERAKGNILERFSAQQFPDLHSELNLSSLELGDSALYFCASSVGVAAGTDTQYFGPGTRLTVL.

This rearrangement joins TRBV12-5 to TRBJ1-2; 9 bases fit TRBD1. After removal of 5 bases from V and 6 bases from J, the junction contained 4 bases not matched to a gene. Germline V gives CDR1 LGHNT, CDR2 FRNRAP. The CDR3 runs to 13 residues. The CDR3 bases are TGTGCTAGTGGTGCGGACAGGGGAAATGGCTACACCTTC. Its translation: CASGADRGNGYTF. The full variable domain, completed using reference TRBV12-5 and TRBJ1-2, is DARVTQTPRHKVTEMGQEVTMRCQPILGHNTVFWYRQTMMQGLELLAYFRNRAPLDDSGMPKDRFSAEMPDATLATLKIQPSEPRDSAVYFCASGADRGNGYTFGSGTRLTVV.

In its sample, this clone was seen a few times. The genes are TRBV18 and TRBJ1-5, with 8 bases identical to TRBD1. The CDR3 spans 15 residues. V lost 2 bases, J lost 6 bases, and 6 bases stayed unmatched. Per the germline V gene, CDR1 is KGHSH and CDR2 is LQKENI. The CDR3 DNA sequence: TGTGCCAGCTCACCAACAGGGGGTGTCACTCAGCCCCAGCATTTT. Translated, it gives CASSPTGGVTQPQHF.

J is TRBJ2-7 and V is TRBV25-1; 7 positions match TRBD1. Unmatched junction bases numbered 5, after V lost 4 bases and J lost 2 bases. The CDR3 runs to 14 residues. From germline, CDR1 is MGHDK and CDR2 SYGVNS. In DNA, the CDR3 is TGTGCCAGCAGTGTACAGGGGTTGGCCTACGAGCAGTACTTC. Protein product: CASSVQGLAYEQYF.

The chain has TRBV7-9 and TRBJ2-5, with D perhaps matching TRBD2 (5 bases). CDR1 and CDR2 from the germline V gene are SEHNR and FQNEAQ (reference sequence). This CDR3 region has 14 residues. Trimming removed 5 bases at V and 1 base at J, with 11 bases between. DNA for the CDR3: TGTGCCAGCAGCCTGGCTGGGAGCCAAGAGACCCAGTACTTC. It is translated as CASSLAGSQETQYF.

This clone showed up just a few times. This sequence joins TRBV7-9 and TRBJ2-3; 8 bases align to TRBD2. CDR1 SEHNR and CDR2 FQNEAQ come from the germline V gene (reference sequence). This CDR3 is 15 amino acids long. The J segment lost 3 bases and the V segment lost 0 bases, leaving 2 bases of the junction unmatched. The CDR3 loop reads CASSLAGTRTDTQYF. The CDR3 bases are TGTGCCAGCAGCTTAGCAGGGACTAGAACAGATACGCAGTATTTT.

This clone was counted between two and nine times. The CDR3 sequence: CASSADGGNQPQHF. The CDR3 region has the DNA TGTGCCAGCAGCGCCGATGGGGGGAATCAGCCCCAGCATTTT. This sequence joins TRBV5-4 and TRBJ1-5; D possibly corresponds to TRBD1 (5 bases). The CDR3 consists of 14 residues. Trimming took 4 bases from V and 4 from J, leaving 12 bases between them. Germline V gene sequence: CDR1 SGHNT, CDR2 YYREEE (reference sequence).